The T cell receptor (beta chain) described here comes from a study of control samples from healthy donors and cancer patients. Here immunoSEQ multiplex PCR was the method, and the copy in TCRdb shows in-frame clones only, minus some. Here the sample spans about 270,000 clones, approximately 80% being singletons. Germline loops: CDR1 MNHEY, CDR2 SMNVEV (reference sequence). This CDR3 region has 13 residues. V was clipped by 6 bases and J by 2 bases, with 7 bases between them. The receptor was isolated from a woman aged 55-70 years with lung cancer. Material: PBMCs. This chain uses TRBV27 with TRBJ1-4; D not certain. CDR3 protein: CASRPGTNEKLFF. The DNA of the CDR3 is TGTGCCAGCAGGCCAGGTACTAATGAAAAACTGTTTTTT. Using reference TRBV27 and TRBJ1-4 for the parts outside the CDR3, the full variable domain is EAQVTQNPRYLITVTGKKLTVTCSQNMNHEYMSWYRQDPGLGLRQIYYSMNVEVTDKGDVPEGYKVSRKEKRNFPLILESPSPNQTSLYFCASRPGTNEKLFFGSGTQLSVL.